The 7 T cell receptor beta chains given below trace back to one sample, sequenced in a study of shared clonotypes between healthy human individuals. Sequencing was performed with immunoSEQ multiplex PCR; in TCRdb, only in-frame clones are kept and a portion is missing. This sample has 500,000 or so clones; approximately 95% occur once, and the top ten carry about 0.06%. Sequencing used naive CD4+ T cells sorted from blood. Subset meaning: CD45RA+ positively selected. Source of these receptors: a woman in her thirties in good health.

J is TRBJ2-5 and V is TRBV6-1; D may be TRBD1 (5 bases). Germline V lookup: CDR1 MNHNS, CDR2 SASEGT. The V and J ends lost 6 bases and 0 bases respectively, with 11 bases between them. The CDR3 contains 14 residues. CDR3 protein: CASRKGENQETQYF. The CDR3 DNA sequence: TGTGCCAGCAGAAAAGGGGAAAACCAAGAGACCCAGTACTTC.

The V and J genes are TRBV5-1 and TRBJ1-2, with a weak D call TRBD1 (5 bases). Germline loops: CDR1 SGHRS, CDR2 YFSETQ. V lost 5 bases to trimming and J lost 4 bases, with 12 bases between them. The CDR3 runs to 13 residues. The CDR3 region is CASRSGIVYGYTF. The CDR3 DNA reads TGCGCCAGCAGATCAGGGATAGTCTATGGCTACACCTTC.

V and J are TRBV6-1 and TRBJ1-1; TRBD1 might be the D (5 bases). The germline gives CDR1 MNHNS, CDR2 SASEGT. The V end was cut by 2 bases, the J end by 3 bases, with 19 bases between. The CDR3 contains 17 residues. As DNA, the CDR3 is TGTGCCAGCAGTGAAAATCGCAGGCGGCGCAGGGACACTGAAGCTTTCTTT. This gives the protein CASSENRRRRRDTEAFF.

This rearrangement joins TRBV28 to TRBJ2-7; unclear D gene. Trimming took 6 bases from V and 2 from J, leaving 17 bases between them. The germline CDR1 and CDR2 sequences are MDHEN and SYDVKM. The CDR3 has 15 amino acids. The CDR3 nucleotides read TGTGCCAGCAGCCCAGGTTCTAACGGCGCCTACGAGCAGTACTTC. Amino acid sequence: CASSPGSNGAYEQYF.

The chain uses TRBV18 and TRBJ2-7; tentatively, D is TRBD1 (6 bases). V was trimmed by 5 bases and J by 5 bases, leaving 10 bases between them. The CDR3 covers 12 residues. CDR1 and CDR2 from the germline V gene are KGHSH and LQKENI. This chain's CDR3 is CASSTGYHEQYF. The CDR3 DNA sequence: TGTGCCAGCTCAACAGGGTACCACGAGCAGTACTTC.

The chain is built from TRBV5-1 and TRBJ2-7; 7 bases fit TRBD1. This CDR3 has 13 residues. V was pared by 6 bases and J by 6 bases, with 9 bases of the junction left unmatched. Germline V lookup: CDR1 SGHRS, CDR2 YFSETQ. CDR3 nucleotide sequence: TGCGCCAGCACCGACAGGGCCCTCGGCGAGCAGTACTTC. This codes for CASTDRALGEQYF.

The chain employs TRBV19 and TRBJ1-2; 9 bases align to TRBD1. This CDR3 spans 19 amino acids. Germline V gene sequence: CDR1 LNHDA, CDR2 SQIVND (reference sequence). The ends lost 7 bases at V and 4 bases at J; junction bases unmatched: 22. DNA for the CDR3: TGTGCCAGTACCCTTTTGTCCCTGTCGCCGGGACAGGGTTCCTATGGCTACACCTTC. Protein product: CASTLLSLSPGQGSYGYTF.